The 4 T cell receptor beta chains listed next were all sequenced from one sample in a study of early T cells in non-severe SARS-CoV-2 infection. TCRdb used MiXCR to reprocess the 5' RACE reads, holding one entry per CDR3 protein. The sample shows some 57,000 distinct CDR3 sequences, approximately 10% of them seen only once. The material was whole blood, obtained at baseline. These receptors were collected from an adult who was a healthcare worker with PCR-confirmed SARS-CoV-2 infection or an uninfected control (not recorded which).

This clonotype was counted between two and nine times. The chain uses TRBV15 and TRBJ2-7; TRBD1 is a possible D gene (6 bases). The CDR3 covers 15 residues. Looked up from germline, CDR1 is LNHNV and CDR2 is YYDKDF (reference sequence). The V end was cut by 0 bases, the J end by 4 bases, with 13 bases between. This CDR3 is CATSRDPGVGYEQYF. Here the CDR3 DNA reads TGTGCCACCAGCAGAGATCCAGGGGTGGGGTACGAGCAGTACTTC.

This clonotype was detected a few times. V gene TRBV7-2 combines with J gene TRBJ1-1; D ambiguous. Germline V gene sequence: CDR1 SGHTA, CDR2 FQGNSA. The CDR3 runs to 15 residues. V was trimmed by 0 bases and J by 0 bases, leaving 8 bases between them. CDR3 loop: CASSLARNMNTEAFF. In nucleotides, the CDR3 is TGTGCCAGCAGCTTAGCACGGAACATGAACACTGAAGCTTTCTTT.

This clonotype has ten or more counts. This rearrangement joins TRBV4-1 to TRBJ2-7; perhaps D is TRBD1 or TRBD2 (6 bases each). Trimming shortened V by 4 bases and J by 0 bases, and 19 bases separated the two germline ends. Germline V gives CDR1 MGHRA, CDR2 YSYEKL. The CDR3 covers 17 residues. The CDR3 loop is CASSLRGTGALSYEQYF. In nucleotides, the CDR3 is TGCGCCAGCAGCCTTCGCGGAACGGGGGCCCTCTCCTACGAGCAGTACTTC.

The table lists this clonotype with a few counts. The chain combines TRBV7-9 with TRBJ2-1; D is perhaps TRBD2 (5 bases). V was clipped by 2 bases and J by 0 bases, with 8 bases between them. From germline, CDR1 is SEHNR and CDR2 FQNEAQ (reference sequence). The CDR3 covers 15 residues. CDR3 nucleotide sequence: TGTGCCAGCAGCTTACCGGGGAACTCCTACAATGAGCAGTTCTTC. Translation: CASSLPGNSYNEQFF.